Shown below are 19 T cell receptor beta chains from a single sample sequenced in a study of T-cell memory formation after mild COVID-19. Via MiXCR, TCRdb re-called the 5' RACE reads, giving one row per CDR3 protein. Of 150,000 to 200,000 distinct CDR3 sequences in the sample, 16% are singletons; the top ten hold about 2.1%. The sample taken for sequencing was PBMCs or a T cell subset sorted from them (not recorded which). The receptors here all came from an adult woman who had mild COVID-19 (a few samples of this study predate the infection). Cell type and time point are not known.

The V gene is TRBV3-1, the J gene TRBJ2-7; 14 bases map to TRBD2. The length of the CDR3 is 14 residues. The V and J ends lost 4 bases and 6 bases, in that order; junction bases with no gene match: 2. Looked up from germline, CDR1 is LGHDT and CDR2 is YNNKEL (reference sequence). The CDR3 nucleotides are TGTGCCAGCAGCCCTGGGACTAGCGGGGGCGAGCAGTACTTC. Protein product: CASSPGTSGGEQYF.

The rearrangement uses TRBV12-3 or TRBV12-4 and TRBJ2-7; TRBD2 aligns across 7 bases. The CDR3 is 14 residues long. V trimming: 2 bases; J trimming: 6 bases; junction bases outside the gene matches: 7. CDR3 in DNA: TGTGCCAGCAGTTTAATCGCGGGGGTTGGCGAGCAGTACTTC. This codes for CASSLIAGVGEQYF.

V gene TRBV6-5 combines with J gene TRBJ2-4, with D perhaps matching TRBD1 (5 bases). From germline, CDR1 is MNHEY and CDR2 SVGAGI. Trimming pared 0 bases from V and 5 bases from J, leaving 14 bases between. This CDR3 contains 16 residues. For the CDR3, the DNA is TGTGCCAGCAGTTACTCGACCGGGCAGGGCCAAAACATTCAGTACTTC. Amino acids: CASSYSTGQGQNIQYF.

The chain is built from TRBV12-3 or TRBV12-4 and TRBJ2-7, with 11 bases lining up with TRBD2. The CDR3 is 16 residues long. After removal of 5 bases from V and 2 bases from J, the junction contained 8 bases not matched to a gene. CDR3 region: CASSQTSSGRTYEQYF. CDR3 nucleotide sequence: TGTGCCAGCAGTCAGACCTCTAGCGGGAGGACCTACGAGCAGTACTTC.

On this clonotype: The junction shows a germline mismatch at one end, possibly a read error. J is TRBJ1-1 and V is TRBV20-1, with no clear D. Germline CDR1 reads DFQATT; CDR2 reads SNEGSKA (reference sequence). The CDR3 sequence is 14 residues long. CDR3 amino acids: CSARDAGGNRVGRF. The CDR3 nucleotides read TGCAGTGCTAGAGACGCGGGAGGGAATCGGGTCGGCCGTTTT.

This clonotype occurred a few times. The chain joins TRBV18 to TRBJ2-4, with TRBD1 matching 8 bases. The CDR3 has 17 amino acids. V was clipped by 2 bases and J by 2 bases; unmatched bases: 8. From germline, CDR1 is KGHSH and CDR2 LQKENI. CDR3 sequence reads: CASSPFGQGGSKNIQYF. For the CDR3, the DNA is TGTGCCAGCTCACCATTTGGACAGGGCGGATCCAAAAACATTCAGTACTTC.

The chain is built from TRBV10-3 and TRBJ2-3, with 11 bases matching TRBD1. The CDR3 totals 15 residues. Trimming cost V 3 bases and J 4 bases; bases outside gene matches: 3. In germline, CDR1 is ENHRY, CDR2 SYGVKD. The CDR3 region is CAISDLGQGADTQYF. Here the CDR3 DNA reads TGTGCCATCAGTGACTTGGGACAGGGGGCAGATACGCAGTATTTT.

This chain joins TRBV24-1 and TRBJ1-5, with a tentative D call TRBD1 (6 bases). Trimming left V 2 bases short and J 6 bases short, with 22 bases between. The CDR3 is made up of 18 amino acids. Germline V CDR1 and CDR2: KGHDR, SFDVKD. CDR3 residues: CATSDSSRERGFGQPQHF. In DNA form, the CDR3 reads TGTGCCACCAGTGATTCCTCCAGGGAGAGGGGGTTTGGTCAGCCCCAGCATTTT.

In this sample, this clonotype turned up many times. The chain carries TRBV15 and TRBJ2-1; D is perhaps TRBD2 (7 bases). This CDR3 is built from 18 residues. V lost 2 bases, J lost 3 bases, and 20 bases lay in between. Looked up from germline, CDR1 is LNHNV and CDR2 is YYDKDF (reference sequence). CDR3 bases: TGTGCCACCAGCAGACCTCCAGGGGCGCGGGAGTACTACAATGAGCAGTTCTTC. Residues: CATSRPPGAREYYNEQFF.

This chain connects TRBV20-1 to TRBJ1-5, with D possibly being TRBD1 (6 bases). This CDR3 is built from 14 residues. V lost 6 bases and J lost 4, with 16 bases in between. Germline CDR1 and CDR2: DFQATT and SNEGSKA (reference sequence). CDR3 in DNA: TGCAGTGCCATAGTAGGGGGGGGTAATCAGCCCCAGCATTTT. Translated: CSAIVGGGNQPQHF.

This clonotype was counted many times. This chain links TRBV7-8 with TRBJ2-3; D might be TRBD1 (6 bases). The CDR3 consists of 18 residues. Germline lookup yields CDR1 SGHVS and CDR2 FQNEAQ. V gave up 5 bases and J gave up 0 bases, with 21 bases separating them. The DNA of the CDR3 is TGTGCCAGCAGCCCGCGACTGGGGGCAGCAGGGAGCACAGATACGCAGTATTTT. Protein product: CASSPRLGAAGSTDTQYF.

This clonotype was counted between two and nine times. The J gene is TRBJ2-2, the V gene TRBV2; D remains unclear. This CDR3 has 14 residues. Trimming pared 4 bases from V and 7 bases from J, leaving 13 bases between. CDR1 SNHLY and CDR2 FYNNEI come from the germline V gene. Here the CDR3 reads CASSGPPPGGELFF. As DNA, the CDR3 is TGTGCCAGCAGTGGCCCCCCTCCGGGCGGGGAGCTGTTTTTT.

V and J are TRBV3-1 and TRBJ2-2; possibly TRBD1 for D (6 bases). The CDR3 is 15 residues long. The ends were cut back, 4 bases at V and 0 bases at J, with 9 bases in the middle. Germline CDR1 LGHDT, CDR2 YNNKEL (reference sequence). This chain's CDR3 is CASSPGHPNTGELFF. CDR3 in DNA: TGTGCCAGCAGCCCGGGACATCCGAACACCGGGGAGCTGTTTTTT.

The chain recombines TRBV6-5 with TRBJ1-1; D is ambiguous. CDR3 length: 14 amino acids. V lost 6 bases, J lost 1 base, and 12 bases lay in between. Per germline, CDR1 MNHEY and CDR2 SVGAGI. The CDR3 DNA reads as TGTGCCAGCAGACCCGGACGGGCGAACACTGAAGCTTTCTTT. Amino acid sequence: CASRPGRANTEAFF.

This clonotype has a handful of counts. The chain joins TRBV11-3 to TRBJ1-1; TRBD1 matches at 8 bases. After removal of 2 bases from V and 1 base from J, the junction contained 3 bases not matched to a gene. Germline-derived CDR1 and CDR2 are SGHNT and YENEEA. CDR3 length: 15 amino acids. The CDR3 loop reads CASSLSGTGNTEAFF. The CDR3 region has the DNA TGTGCCAGCAGCTTAAGCGGGACAGGGAACACTGAAGCTTTCTTT.

The chain uses TRBV15 and TRBJ2-3, with unresolved D. V lost 0 bases, J lost 0 bases, and 10 bases lay in between. The CDR3 contains 16 residues. Per germline, CDR1 LNHNV and CDR2 YYDKDF (reference sequence). The DNA for the CDR3 is TGTGCCACCAGCAGAGATCTGATAGGGAGCACAGATACGCAGTATTTT. This sequence encodes CATSRDLIGSTDTQYF.

V gene TRBV28 combines with J gene TRBJ2-3, with D possibly being TRBD2 (6 bases). The germline V gene has CDR1 MDHEN and CDR2 SYDVKM. The CDR3 runs to 15 residues. With 6 bases removed from V and 1 base from J, the gap between germline ends came to 14 bases. CDR3 sequence: CASRPGTSGTDTQYF. The CDR3 coding sequence is TGTGCCAGCAGACCGGGGACTTCCGGCACAGATACGCAGTATTTT.

This clonotype was seen only a few times. The J gene is TRBJ2-1, the V gene TRBV3-1, with 12 bases identical to TRBD2. Germline V lookup: CDR1 LGHDT, CDR2 YNNKEL (reference sequence). The CDR3 runs 16 residues. V lost 4 bases and J lost 12; bases outside the gene matches: 13. This chain's CDR3 is CASSLGTSGSPPGQFF. In DNA form, the CDR3 reads TGTGCCAGCAGCCTGGGGACTAGCGGGTCCCCACCAGGGCAGTTCTTC.

This clonotype was detected a few times. V is TRBV4-1 and J is TRBJ2-2; TRBD2 is a possible D gene (5 bases). This CDR3 spans 14 amino acids. The V gene's germline CDR1 is MGHRA and CDR2 YSYEKL. The V end lost 4 bases, the J end lost 4 bases, and 10 bases lay between the germline ends. CDR3 sequence: CASSRTSGTGELFF. The CDR3 bases are TGCGCCAGCAGCCGCACTAGTGGCACCGGGGAGCTGTTTTTT.